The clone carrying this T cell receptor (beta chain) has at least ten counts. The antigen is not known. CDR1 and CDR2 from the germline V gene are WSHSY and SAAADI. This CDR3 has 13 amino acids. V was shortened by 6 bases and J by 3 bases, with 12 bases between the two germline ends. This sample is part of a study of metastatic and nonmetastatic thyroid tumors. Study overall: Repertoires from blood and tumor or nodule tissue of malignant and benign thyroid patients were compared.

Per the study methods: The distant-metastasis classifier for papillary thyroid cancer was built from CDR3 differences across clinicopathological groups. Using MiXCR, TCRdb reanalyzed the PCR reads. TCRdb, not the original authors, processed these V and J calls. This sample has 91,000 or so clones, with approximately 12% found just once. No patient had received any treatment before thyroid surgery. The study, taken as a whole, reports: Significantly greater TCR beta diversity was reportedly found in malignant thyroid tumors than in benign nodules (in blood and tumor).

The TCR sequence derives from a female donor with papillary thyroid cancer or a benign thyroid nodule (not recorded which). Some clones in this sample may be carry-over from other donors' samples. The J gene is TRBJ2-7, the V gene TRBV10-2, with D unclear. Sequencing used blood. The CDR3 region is CASSSLTGYEQYF. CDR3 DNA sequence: TGCGCCAGCAGCAGCCTCACCGGCTACGAGCAGTACTTC.